The 28 T cell receptor beta chains below were found in one sample sequenced in a study of regulatory T cells in long-lasting Graves disease. Investigators prepared the TCR beta libraries by applying iRepertoire HTBI primers and Arm-PCR of CDR3 regions. TCRdb re-called the multiplex PCR reads with MiXCR, one entry per CDR3 protein. The sample yields about 470,000 distinct CDR3 sequences, about a fifth seen once. Time point meaning: persistent/refractory GD, antithyroid drugs over 5 years with positive TRAb. Generation of the TCR library employed RNA extracted from PBMCs. Material: peripheral blood mononuclear cells (PBMCs), obtained when the disease was refractory, from a patient treated with antithyroid drugs. The receptors stem from a female donor with Graves disease.

At least ten counts were recorded for this clonotype. The chain has TRBV27 and TRBJ1-2; no definite D call. Germline V gives CDR1 MNHEY, CDR2 SMNVEV (reference sequence). Trimming left V 4 bases short and J 4 bases short, with 16 bases between. The CDR3 is made up of 15 amino acids. As DNA, the CDR3 is TGTGCCAGCAGTTCCTTCCTGGGCAGGATCTATGGCTACACCTTC. This sequence encodes CASSSFLGRIYGYTF.

The chain employs TRBV5-1 and TRBJ1-6, with TRBD1 as a possible D gene (6 bases). Germline V gives CDR1 SGHRS, CDR2 YFSETQ. The CDR3 runs 13 residues. The V gene lost 3 bases and the J gene lost 9 bases, with 10 bases spanning the gap. The CDR3 nucleotides are TGCGCCAGCAGCTCCGAAGGGGGTTCACCCCTCCACTTT. Its protein product is CASSSEGGSPLHF.

This clonotype was detected ten times or more. This rearrangement joins TRBV12-3 or TRBV12-4 to TRBJ2-2, with D perhaps TRBD2 (6 bases). V lost 5 bases, J lost 6 bases, and 16 bases lay in between. The CDR3 is 15 amino acids. CDR3: CASSVRGTLSGELFF. The CDR3 DNA reads as TGTGCCAGCAGTGTACGCGGGACTCTATCCGGGGAGCTGTTTTTT.

The CDR3 region is CASMRRAGGKNTEAFF. The CDR3 region has the DNA TGTGCCAGTATGCGAAGGGCAGGTGGGAAAAACACTGAAGCTTTCTTT. This chain connects TRBV19 to TRBJ1-1; D call uncertain. Between the trimmed V and J ends, which lost 7 bases and 2 bases, there was a span of 20 bases. This CDR3 region has 16 residues. Germline V gene lookup returns CDR1 LNHDA and CDR2 SQIVND (reference sequence).

The chain has TRBV28 and TRBJ1-5, with 8 bases that match TRBD1. With 3 bases clipped from V and 2 bases from J, the junction kept 3 bases outside the gene matches. This CDR3 has 15 amino acids. Germline-derived CDR1 and CDR2 are MDHEN and SYDVKM. This CDR3 is CASSFTTGGNQPQHF. The DNA for the CDR3 is TGTGCCAGCAGTTTCACGACAGGGGGCAATCAGCCCCAGCATTTT.

Concerning this clonotype itself: This clone may be a read error of a much larger clone one base away. The V and J genes are TRBV7-6 and TRBJ1-2; 9 bases are shared with TRBD1. The CDR3 is 18 amino acids. The germline V gene has CDR1 SGHVS and CDR2 FNYEAQ. J gave up 2 bases and V 1 base, and 11 bases lay outside the gene matches. CDR3 coding DNA: TGTGCCAGCAGCTTAGGTGGCGGACAGGGGATTCGAAACTATGGCTACACCTTC. Translated: CASSLGGGQGIRNYGYTF.

The chain uses TRBV24-1 and TRBJ1-6; the D gene is possibly TRBD1 (6 bases). Germline-derived CDR1 and CDR2 are KGHDR and SFDVKD. The CDR3 is 13 residues long. V was shortened by 11 bases and J by 2 bases, with 9 bases between the two germline ends. The CDR3 coding sequence is TGTGCCAGCAGGGGACCCTATAATTCACCCCTCCACTTT. It is translated as CASRGPYNSPLHF.

The sample holds a few counts of this clonotype. V is TRBV28 and J is TRBJ2-3; the D gene is possibly TRBD2 (5 bases). V was shortened by 9 bases and J by 3 bases, with 19 bases between the two germline ends. Looked up from germline, CDR1 is MDHEN and CDR2 is SYDVKM. The CDR3 has 15 residues. The CDR3 region is CASSTVSGKTDTQYF. For the CDR3, the DNA is TGTGCCAGTTCCACGGTCTCCGGGAAGACAGATACGCAGTATTTT.

This clonotype was observed a handful of times. This rearrangement joins TRBV6-1 to TRBJ2-7; no firm D call. Trimming removed 6 bases at V and 3 bases at J, with 12 bases between. This CDR3 spans 13 amino acids. Germline V gene data show CDR1 as MNHNS and CDR2 as SASEGT. The CDR3 sequence: CASSSEVYYEQYF. The CDR3 nucleotides read TGTGCCAGCAGCTCCGAGGTTTACTACGAGCAGTACTTC.

The sample holds many counts of this clonotype. The chain employs TRBV12-3 or TRBV12-4 and TRBJ1-2; the match to TRBD1 covers 12 bases. This CDR3 contains 16 residues. V dropped 3 bases and J dropped 6; count of bases not matched to a gene: 8. The CDR3 DNA is TGTGCCAGCAGTTTGTCCTGGGACAGGGGGCACGATGGCTACACCTTC. Translating it yields CASSLSWDRGHDGYTF.

In this sample, this clonotype turned up many times. The V and J genes are TRBV28 and TRBJ1-6; 7 nucleotides align to TRBD1. This CDR3 has 14 amino acids. Germline assignment: CDR1 MDHEN and CDR2 SYDVKM. V shed 6 bases and J 6 bases; nucleotides not matched to a gene: 5. The DNA for the CDR3 is TGTGCCAGCAGCGTAACAGGGGTTAATTCACCCCTCCACTTT. Translated: CASSVTGVNSPLHF.

The chain couples TRBV11-2 to TRBJ2-3; 8 bases line up with TRBD1. There are 15 residues in the CDR3. Germline CDR1 SGHAT, CDR2 FQNNGV. The J segment lost 1 base and the V segment lost 3 bases, leaving 3 bases of the junction unmatched. CDR3 sequence: CASSLLRGRTDTQYF. The CDR3 nucleotides are TGTGCCAGCAGCTTGCTCAGGGGGCGCACAGATACGCAGTATTTT. The full variable domain, its missing parts supplied by reference TRBV11-2 and TRBJ2-3, is EAGVAQSPRYKIIEKRQSVAFWCNPISGHATLYWYQQILGQGPKLLIQFQNNGVVDDSQLPKDRFSAERLKGVDSTLKIQPAKLEDSAVYLCASSLLRGRTDTQYFGPGTRLTVL.

This clonotype was seen a few times. The chain employs TRBV11-3 and TRBJ2-6, with a possible D match to TRBD2 (7 bases). V shed 1 base and J shed 2 bases, with 12 bases lying between them. This CDR3 is 17 amino acids long. Per germline, CDR1 SGHNT and CDR2 YENEEA. CDR3 sequence (DNA): TGTGCCAGCAGCTTAGGTGGAGGGGGGGCTGGGGCCAACGTCCTGACTTTC. Protein sequence: CASSLGGGGAGANVLTF.

This clonotype was seen ten or more times. The rearrangement joins TRBV28 to TRBJ1-5, with D possibly matching TRBD1 (6 bases). Germline V gene lookup returns CDR1 MDHEN and CDR2 SYDVKM. V lost 5 bases and J lost 6, with 17 bases in between. The CDR3 totals 15 residues. CDR3 DNA: TGTGCCAGCAGTACCCTCAGGGGCTCGGCTCAGCCCCAGCATTTT. It codes for CASSTLRGSAQPQHF.

This clonotype was observed a handful of times. CDR3 sequence reads: CAWSSGSRVGEQYF. The CDR3 DNA sequence: TGTGCCTGGAGTTCTGGGTCTAGAGTGGGCGAGCAGTACTTC. This chain links TRBV30 with TRBJ2-7; D gene unclear. The CDR3 covers 14 residues. Germline CDR1 is GTSNPN and CDR2 is SVGIG (reference sequence). Trimming stripped 2 bases from V and 6 bases from J, with 17 bases between.

This clonotype was detected ten times or more. The J gene is TRBJ1-5, the V gene TRBV2, with D tentatively TRBD1 (5 bases). Trimming removed 1 base at V and 7 bases at J, with 11 bases between. Germline V gene sequence: CDR1 SNHLY, CDR2 FYNNEI. The CDR3 runs 14 residues. CDR3 loop: CASSEGGVGQPQHF. CDR3 coding DNA: TGTGCCAGCAGTGAAGGAGGGGTGGGACAGCCCCAGCATTTT. Filled out from reference TRBV2 and TRBJ1-5, the complete variable domain reads EPEVTQTPSHQVTQMGQEVILRCVPISNHLYFYWYRQILGQKVEFLVSFYNNEISEKSEIFDDQFSVERPDGSNFTLKIRSTKLEDSAMYFCASSEGGVGQPQHFGDGTRLSIL.

This clonotype was seen a handful of times. The genes are TRBV5-1 and TRBJ1-5; D call uncertain. Trimming stripped 0 bases from V and 7 bases from J, with 11 bases between. In germline, CDR1 is SGHRS, CDR2 YFSETQ. The CDR3 sequence is 14 residues long. CDR3 sequence: CASSLGEGEQPQHF. CDR3 in DNA: TGCGCCAGCAGCTTGGGTGAGGGTGAGCAGCCCCAGCATTTT.

This chain uses TRBV9 with TRBJ2-6; 7 bases align to TRBD1. Germline values: CDR1 SGDLS, CDR2 YYNGEE. The CDR3 totals 15 residues. The ends lost 3 bases at V and 0 bases at J; junction bases unmatched: 0. CDR3 bases: TGTGCCAGCAGCGGACAGGGCTCTGGGGCCAACGTCCTGACTTTC. Its protein is CASSGQGSGANVLTF.

This clonotype was seen ten or more times. The V and J genes are TRBV5-1 and TRBJ1-5; D is undetermined. The V end was cut by 7 bases, the J end by 8 bases, with 19 bases between. The germline CDR1 and CDR2 sequences are SGHRS and YFSETQ. The CDR3 runs to 14 residues. The CDR3 is CASWSQGSAKPQHF. CDR3 DNA sequence: TGCGCCAGCTGGAGTCAAGGGTCAGCAAAGCCCCAGCATTTT.

This clonotype was recorded at least ten times. The chain couples TRBV2 to TRBJ2-7, with TRBD2 matching 7 bases. Germline loops: CDR1 SNHLY, CDR2 FYNNEI. The length of the CDR3 is 14 residues. The trim removed 4 bases at V and 6 bases at J, leaving 9 bases unmatched. In nucleotides, the CDR3 is TGTGCCAGCAGTGGTGACTGGACGGGGGGCGAGCAGTACTTC. Protein product: CASSGDWTGGEQYF.

This clonotype was counted a few times. V gene TRBV11-1 combines with J gene TRBJ2-3; no clear D gene. V was trimmed by 3 bases and J by 2 bases, leaving 6 bases between them. Germline V gives CDR1 SGHAT, CDR2 FQDESV (reference sequence). CDR3 length equals 13 residues. CDR3 DNA: TGTGCCAGCAGCTTGGGTTTCACAGATACGCAGTATTTT. Translating gives CASSLGFTDTQYF. The whole variable domain, remainder taken from reference TRBV11-1 and TRBJ2-3, is EAEVAQSPRYKITEKSQAVAFWCDPISGHATLYWYRQILGQGPELLVQFQDESVVDDSQLPKDRFSAERLKGVDSTLKIQPAELGDSAMYLCASSLGFTDTQYFGPGTRLTVL.

The chain uses TRBV27 and TRBJ2-7; the D gene is possibly TRBD2 (6 bases). V lost 3 bases and J 7 bases, leaving 13 bases between the germline ends. CDR3 length: 13 amino acids. Germline CDR1 MNHEY, CDR2 SMNVEV (reference sequence). The CDR3 nucleotides read TGTGCCAGCAGTTTGCGGGGCCCGAGGGAGCAGTACTTC. As protein: CASSLRGPREQYF.

In its sample, this clonotype was seen many times. The V gene is TRBV28, the J gene TRBJ2-6; the D is unclear. CDR1 and CDR2 from the germline V gene are MDHEN and SYDVKM. The CDR3 is 16 amino acids. Trimming cost V 5 bases and J 0 bases, with 11 bases left between them. The CDR3 DNA follows: TGTGCCAGCAGTCAAGTATGGAGCTCTGGGGCCAACGTCCTGACTTTC. Protein sequence: CASSQVWSSGANVLTF.

This clonotype was detected a few times. A much larger clone differs from this one at a single base, so this may be a read error. This chain joins TRBV28 and TRBJ2-5; D unclear. Per germline, CDR1 MDHEN and CDR2 SYDVKM. Trimming took 8 bases from V and 3 from J, leaving 22 bases between them. The CDR3 is 16 residues long. The CDR3 protein is CASGYPGGRTKETQYF. The CDR3 region has the DNA TGTGCCAGCGGGTACCCTGGCGGCAGAACCAAAGAGACCCAGTACTTC.

This clonotype was seen a few times. The chain carries TRBV27 and TRBJ2-7; weak D call: TRBD1 (6 bases). Trimming shortened V by 2 bases and J by 3 bases, and 14 bases separated the two germline ends. Germline V gene sequence: CDR1 MNHEY, CDR2 SMNVEV (reference sequence). This CDR3 contains 15 residues. CDR3 protein: CASSLSGQPFYEQYF. CDR3 DNA sequence: TGTGCCAGCAGTTTAAGTGGACAGCCCTTCTACGAGCAGTACTTC.

This clonotype was seen repeatedly, ten times or more. V usage is TRBV11-2 and J usage is TRBJ2-7; 11 bases fit TRBD2. Germline CDR1 reads SGHAT; CDR2 reads FQNNGV. J was trimmed by 3 bases and V by 6 bases; bases with no gene match: 7. The CDR3 loop spans 15 amino acids. The CDR3 DNA sequence: TGTGCCAGCAGTCCACGACTAGCGGGGTACTACGAGCAGTACTTC. It codes for CASSPRLAGYYEQYF. Full variable domain (outside the CDR3, taken from reference TRBV11-2 and TRBJ2-7): EAGVAQSPRYKIIEKRQSVAFWCNPISGHATLYWYQQILGQGPKLLIQFQNNGVVDDSQLPKDRFSAERLKGVDSTLKIQPAKLEDSAVYLCASSPRLAGYYEQYFGPGTRLTVT.

On this clonotype itself: This may stem from a read error, because a much larger clone lies one nucleotide away. V and J are TRBV12-3 or TRBV12-4 and TRBJ1-6; possibly TRBD1 for D (5 bases). The CDR3 is 15 residues long. Trimming stripped 2 bases from V and 11 bases from J, with 16 bases between. As DNA, the CDR3 is TGTGCCAGCAGTTTATGGGCAGGGAGAAATCCACCCCTCCACTTT. It encodes CASSLWAGRNPPLHF.

This clonotype was detected a few times. The V gene is TRBV30, the J gene TRBJ1-5; TRBD1 matches at 9 bases. Germline trimming cut 0 bases from V and 2 bases from J; bases unmatched to any gene: 8. The CDR3 covers 17 residues. Germline V gene data show CDR1 as GTSNPN and CDR2 as SVGIG (reference sequence). The CDR3 nucleotides are TGTGCCTGGAGTGTCGGACAGGGGCCAGGGCGCAATCAGCCCCAGCATTTT. Amino acid sequence: CAWSVGQGPGRNQPQHF.